Here is one T cell receptor beta chain with its context. The antigen remains unidentified. TCRdb processed the 5' RACE reads anew with MiXCR; each CDR3 protein has one entry. The sample contains roughly 700,000 distinct CDR3 sequences, roughly 19% of which appear only once. V was shortened by 1 base and J by 6 bases, with 12 bases between the two germline ends. The germline V gene encodes CDR1 SGHVS and CDR2 FQNEAQ. The CDR3 loop spans 14 amino acids. The record originates from a study of CD8 T cells in ankylosing spondylitis. Study-level findings and limits: Typical of ankylosing spondylitis blood, it appeared, was a TCR beta motif of fewer than 10 highly homologous variants.

Sequenced sample: blood, either unsorted or a sorted T cell fraction (not recorded which). V and J are TRBV7-8 and TRBJ1-1, with D uncertain. The clonotype originates from a male donor with ankylosing spondylitis. CDR3 coding DNA: TGTGCCAGCAGCTTAGGTTTGGCACCCTCTGAAGCTTTCTTT. This sequence encodes CASSLGLAPSEAFF.